This TCR beta chain comes out of a study of T cells in Graves' hyperthyroidism and ophthalmopathy. For the study at large: Blood from the periphery was taken at initial diagnosis, before any treatment. Study-wide results and caveats: Also found in blood were most expanded thyroid clonotypes above 0.001.

This clonotype was detected ten times or more. Its antigen is still unknown. V lost 3 bases and J lost 5; bases outside the gene matches: 6. The CDR3 runs to 15 residues. CDR1 is LGHDT and CDR2 is YNNKEL in the germline V gene (reference sequence). Amplified TCR beta CDR3 regions came from RNA transcripts. The HTBI primer set served for first-round RT-PCR of the TCR CDR3. TCRdb passed the multiplex PCR reads through MiXCR, listing each CDR3 protein once. This table holds a few hundred thousand distinct CDR3 sequences, more than 15% found once. Material: blood. This chain uses TRBV3-1 with TRBJ2-5, with 10 bases fitting TRBD2. This TCR was recovered from a woman aged 18-29 years with Graves' ophthalmopathy. The CDR3 sequence: CASSHQAGGAETQYF. The CDR3, as DNA: TGTGCCAGCAGCCATCAAGCGGGAGGGGCGGAGACCCAGTACTTC.